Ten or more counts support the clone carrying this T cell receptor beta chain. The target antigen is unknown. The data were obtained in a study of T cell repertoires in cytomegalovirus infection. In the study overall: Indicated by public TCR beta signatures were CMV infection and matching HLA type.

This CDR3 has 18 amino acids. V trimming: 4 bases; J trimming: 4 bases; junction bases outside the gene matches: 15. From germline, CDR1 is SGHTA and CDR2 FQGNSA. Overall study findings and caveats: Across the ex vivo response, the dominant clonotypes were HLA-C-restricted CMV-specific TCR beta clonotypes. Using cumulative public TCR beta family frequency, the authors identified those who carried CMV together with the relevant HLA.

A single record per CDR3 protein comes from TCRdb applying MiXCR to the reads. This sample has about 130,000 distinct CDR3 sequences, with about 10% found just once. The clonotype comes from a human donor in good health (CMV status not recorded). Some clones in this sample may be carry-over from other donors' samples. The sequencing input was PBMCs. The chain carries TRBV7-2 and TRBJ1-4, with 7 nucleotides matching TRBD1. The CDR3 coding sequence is TGTGCCAGCAGCTACTCGACAGGGTGGGACACAGTTAATGAAAAACTGTTTTTT. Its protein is CASSYSTGWDTVNEKLFF. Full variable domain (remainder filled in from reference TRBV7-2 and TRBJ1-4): GAGVSQSPSNKVTEKGKDVELRCDPISGHTALYWYRQSLGQGLEFLIYFQGNSAPDKSGLPSDRFSAERTGGSVSTLTIQRTQQEDSAVYLCASSYSTGWDTVNEKLFFGSGTQLSVL.